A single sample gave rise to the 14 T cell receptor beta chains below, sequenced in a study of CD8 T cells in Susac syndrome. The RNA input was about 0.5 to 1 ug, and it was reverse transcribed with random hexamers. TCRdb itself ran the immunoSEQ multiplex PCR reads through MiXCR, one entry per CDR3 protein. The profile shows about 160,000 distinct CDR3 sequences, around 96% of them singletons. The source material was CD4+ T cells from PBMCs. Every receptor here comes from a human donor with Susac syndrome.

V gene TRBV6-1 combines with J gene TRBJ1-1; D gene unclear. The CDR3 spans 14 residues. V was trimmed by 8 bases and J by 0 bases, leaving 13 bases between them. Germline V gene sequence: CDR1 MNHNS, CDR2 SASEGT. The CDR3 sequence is CASWQSLLNTEAFF. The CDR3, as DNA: TGTGCCAGCTGGCAGAGCCTGCTGAACACTGAAGCTTTCTTT.

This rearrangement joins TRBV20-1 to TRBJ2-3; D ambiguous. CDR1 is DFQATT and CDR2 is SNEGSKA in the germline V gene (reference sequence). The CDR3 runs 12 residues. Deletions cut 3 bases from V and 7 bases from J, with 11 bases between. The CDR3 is CSASTRANTQYF. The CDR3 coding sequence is TGCAGTGCTAGTACAAGGGCAAATACGCAGTATTTT.

The CDR3 DNA is TGTGCCAGTCCTGGAATGAACACCGGGGAGCTGTTTTTT. Residues: CASPGMNTGELFF. J is TRBJ2-2 and V is TRBV7-3; D is uncertain. The ends were cut back, 9 bases at V and 1 base at J, with 9 bases in the middle. CDR1 is SGHTA and CDR2 is FQGTGA in the germline V gene. The CDR3 is 13 amino acids.

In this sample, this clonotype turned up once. CDR3 nucleotides: TGTGCCAGCAGTGTAGCGGGAGGGGGCAATGAGCAGTTCTTC. Translated: CASSVAGGGNEQFF. The chain recombines TRBV2 with TRBJ2-1; 11 bases are shared with TRBD2. The germline V gene encodes CDR1 SNHLY and CDR2 FYNNEI. Trimming took 4 bases from V and 6 from J; bases not matched to a gene: 2. This CDR3 contains 14 residues.

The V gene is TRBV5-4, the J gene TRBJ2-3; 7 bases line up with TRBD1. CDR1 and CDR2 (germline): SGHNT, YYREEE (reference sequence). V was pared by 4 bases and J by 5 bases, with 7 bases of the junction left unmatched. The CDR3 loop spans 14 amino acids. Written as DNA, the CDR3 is TGTGCCAGCAGCCCAGGGACAGTCGGAGATACGCAGTATTTT. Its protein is CASSPGTVGDTQYF.

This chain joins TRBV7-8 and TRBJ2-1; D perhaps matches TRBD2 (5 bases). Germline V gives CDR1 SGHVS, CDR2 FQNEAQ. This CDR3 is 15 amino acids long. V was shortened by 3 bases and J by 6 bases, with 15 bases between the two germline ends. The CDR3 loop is CASSFPRGQLNEQFF. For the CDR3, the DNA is TGTGCCAGCAGCTTTCCCCGAGGGCAGCTCAATGAGCAGTTCTTC.

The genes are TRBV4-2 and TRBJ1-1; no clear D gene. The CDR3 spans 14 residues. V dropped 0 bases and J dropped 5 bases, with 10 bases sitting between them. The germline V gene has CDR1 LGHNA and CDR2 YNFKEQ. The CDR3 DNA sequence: TGTGCCAGCAGCCAAGAAATTGGGAGGACTGAAGCTTTCTTT. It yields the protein CASSQEIGRTEAFF.

Written as DNA, the CDR3 is TGCAGCGCTTCCCTTAGCGAAAAACTGTTTTTT. Translating it yields CSASLSEKLFF. The chain uses TRBV29-1 and TRBJ1-4, with D unresolved. The V and J ends lost 7 bases and 8 bases respectively, with 11 bases between them. This CDR3 is built from 11 residues. The V gene's germline CDR1 is SQVTM and CDR2 ANQGSEA.

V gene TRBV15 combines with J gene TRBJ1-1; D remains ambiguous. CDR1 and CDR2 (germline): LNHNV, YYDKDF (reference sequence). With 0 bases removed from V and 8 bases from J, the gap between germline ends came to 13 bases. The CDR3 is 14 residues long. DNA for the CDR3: TGTGCCACCAGCAGAGAGACGATCGCGGACGAAGCTTTCTTT. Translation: CATSRETIADEAFF. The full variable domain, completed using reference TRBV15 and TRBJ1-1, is DAMVIQNPRYQVTQFGKPVTLSCSQTLNHNVMYWYQQKSSQAPKLLFHYYDKDFNNEADTPDNFQSRRPNTSFCFLDIRSPGLGDTAMYLCATSRETIADEAFFGQGTRLTVV.

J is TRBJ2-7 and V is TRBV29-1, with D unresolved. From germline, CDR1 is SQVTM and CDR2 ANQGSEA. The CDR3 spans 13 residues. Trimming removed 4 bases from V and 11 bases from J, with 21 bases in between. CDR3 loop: CSVAPVLGSEKYF. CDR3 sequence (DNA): TGCAGCGTTGCTCCCGTCTTGGGGTCGGAGAAGTACTTC.

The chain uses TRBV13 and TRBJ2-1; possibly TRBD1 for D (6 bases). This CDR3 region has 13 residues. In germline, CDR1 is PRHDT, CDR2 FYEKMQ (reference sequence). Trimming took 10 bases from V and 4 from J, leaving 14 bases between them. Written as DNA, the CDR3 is TGTGCCACCCGACGTACAGGGTACAATGAGCAGTTCTTC. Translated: CATRRTGYNEQFF. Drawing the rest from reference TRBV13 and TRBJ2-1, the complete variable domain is AAGVIQSPRHLIKEKRETATLKCYPIPRHDTVYWYQQGPGQDPQFLISFYEKMQSDKGSIPDRFSAQQFSDYHSELNMSSLELGDSALYFCATRRTGYNEQFFGPGTRLTVL.

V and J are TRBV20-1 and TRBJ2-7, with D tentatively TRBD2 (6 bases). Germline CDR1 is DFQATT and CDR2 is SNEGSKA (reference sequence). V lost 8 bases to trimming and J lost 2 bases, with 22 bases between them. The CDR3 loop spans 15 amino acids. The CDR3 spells CSPMAGGTTAYEQYV. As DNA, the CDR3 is TGCAGTCCTATGGCCGGGGGTACTACGGCCTACGAGCAGTACGTC.

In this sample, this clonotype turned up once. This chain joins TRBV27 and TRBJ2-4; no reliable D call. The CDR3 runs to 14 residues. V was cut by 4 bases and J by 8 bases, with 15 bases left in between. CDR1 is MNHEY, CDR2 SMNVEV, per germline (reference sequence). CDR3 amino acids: CASSSDPQVYIQYF. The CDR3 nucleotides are TGTGCCAGCAGTTCTGACCCGCAGGTATACATTCAGTACTTC.

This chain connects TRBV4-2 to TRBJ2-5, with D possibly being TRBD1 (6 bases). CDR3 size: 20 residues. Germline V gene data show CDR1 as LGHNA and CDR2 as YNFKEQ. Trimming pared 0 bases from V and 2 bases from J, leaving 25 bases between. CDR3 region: CASSQDRIWKGQEEQETQYF. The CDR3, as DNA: TGTGCCAGCAGCCAAGATAGGATATGGAAGGGACAAGAGGAGCAAGAGACCCAGTACTTC.